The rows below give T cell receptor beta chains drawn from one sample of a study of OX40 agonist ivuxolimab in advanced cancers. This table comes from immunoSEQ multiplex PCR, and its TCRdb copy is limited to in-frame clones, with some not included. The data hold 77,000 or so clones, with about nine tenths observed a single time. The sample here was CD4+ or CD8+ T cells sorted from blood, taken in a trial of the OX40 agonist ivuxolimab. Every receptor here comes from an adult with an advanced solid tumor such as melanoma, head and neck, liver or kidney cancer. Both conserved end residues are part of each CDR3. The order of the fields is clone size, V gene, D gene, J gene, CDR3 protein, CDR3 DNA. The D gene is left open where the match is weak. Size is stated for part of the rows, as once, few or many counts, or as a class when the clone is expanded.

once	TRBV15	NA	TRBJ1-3	CATSQGMNSGNTIYF	TGTGCCACCAGCCAGGGGATGAACTCTGGAAACACCATATATTTT
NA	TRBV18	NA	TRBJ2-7	CASSATQGRFSYEQYF	TGTGCCAGCTCAGCCACCCAGGGACGGTTTTCCTACGAGCAGTACTTC
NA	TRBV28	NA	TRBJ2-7	CASSSAPEQYF	TGTGCCAGCAGTTCCGCCCCCGAGCAGTACTTC
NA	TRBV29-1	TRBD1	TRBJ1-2	CSVVGQGNYGYTF	TGCAGCGTTGTTGGACAGGGCAACTATGGCTACACCTTC
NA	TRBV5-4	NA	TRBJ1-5	CASSLDGGGQPQHF	TGTGCCAGCAGCTTGGACGGGGGCGGTCAGCCCCAGCATTTT
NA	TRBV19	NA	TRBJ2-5	CASSGDRQETQYF	TGTGCCAGTAGTGGCGACAGACAAGAGACCCAGTACTTC
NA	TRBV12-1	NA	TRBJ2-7	CASSFAGFWGYEQYF	TGTGCCAGCAGCTTTGCAGGGTTCTGGGGATACGAGCAGTACTTC
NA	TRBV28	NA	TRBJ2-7	CASSSSGIGGREQYF	TGTGCCAGCAGTTCCTCAGGAATCGGGGGAAGGGAGCAGTACTTC
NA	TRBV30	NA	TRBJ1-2	CAWLPLGNINYGYTF	TGTGCCTGGTTACCGTTGGGTAATATTAACTATGGCTACACCTTC
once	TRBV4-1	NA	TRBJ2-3	CASSPKGSPDTQYF	TGCGCCAGCAGCCCAAAGGGTAGCCCAGATACGCAGTATTTT
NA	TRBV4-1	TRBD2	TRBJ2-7	CASSQESGTRSYEQYF	TGCGCCAGCAGCCAAGAATCCGGGACTAGATCCTACGAGCAGTACTTC
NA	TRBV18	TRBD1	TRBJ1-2	CASSPGQGPHYGYTF	TGTGCCAGCTCACCGGGACAGGGACCCCACTATGGCTACACCTTC
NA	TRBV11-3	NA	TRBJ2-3	CASSRDAHTDTQYF	TGTGCCAGCAGCAGAGATGCACACACAGATACGCAGTATTTT
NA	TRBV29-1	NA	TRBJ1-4	CSVQGTNEKLFF	TGCAGCGTCCAGGGGACTAATGAAAAACTGTTTTTT
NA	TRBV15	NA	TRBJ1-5	CATSSDRQYYSNQPQHF	TGTGCCACCAGCAGTGACCGACAGTACTATAGCAATCAGCCCCAGCATTTT
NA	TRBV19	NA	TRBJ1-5	CASSVRVDQPQHF	TGTGCCAGTAGTGTCAGGGTGGATCAGCCCCAGCATTTT
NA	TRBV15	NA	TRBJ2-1	CATSRDRASDEQFF	TGTGCCACCAGCAGAGATCGGGCTAGCGATGAGCAGTTCTTC
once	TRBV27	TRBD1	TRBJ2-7	CASSFRQGAYSYEQYF	TGTGCCAGCAGTTTTAGGCAGGGGGCTTACTCCTACGAGCAGTACTTC
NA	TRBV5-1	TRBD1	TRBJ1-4	CASRLGTGGEKLFF	TGCGCCAGCCGACTCGGGACAGGGGGAGAAAAACTGTTTTTT
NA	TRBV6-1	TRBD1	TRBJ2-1	CASSAPGQGYNEQFF	TGTGCCAGCAGTGCGCCGGGACAGGGGTACAATGAGCAGTTCTTC
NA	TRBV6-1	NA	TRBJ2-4	CASSEAPGDIQYF	TGTGCCAGCAGTGAAGCGCCGGGGGACATTCAGTACTTC
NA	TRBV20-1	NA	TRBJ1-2	CSVSYGYTF	TGCAGTGTGTCCTATGGCTACACCTTC
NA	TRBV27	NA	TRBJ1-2	CASSLSAAQNYGYTF	TGTGCCAGCAGTTTATCGGCAGCGCAAAACTATGGCTACACCTTC
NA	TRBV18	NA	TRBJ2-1	CASSPMVQSSSYNEQFF	TGTGCCAGCTCACCAATGGTGCAGTCGAGCTCCTACAATGAGCAGTTCTTC
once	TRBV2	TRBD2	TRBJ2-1	CASSRTSGDYNEQFF	TGTGCCAGCAGTAGGACTAGCGGGGACTACAATGAGCAGTTCTTC
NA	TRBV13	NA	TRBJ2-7	CASSLQAGEQYF	TGTGCCAGCAGCTTACAGGCTGGGGAGCAGTACTTC
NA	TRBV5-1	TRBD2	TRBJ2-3	CASSLVLAGVGDTQYF	TGCGCCAGCAGCTTGGTTCTAGCGGGAGTGGGAGATACGCAGTATTTT
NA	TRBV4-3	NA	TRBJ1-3	CASSQAGFEGDTIYF	TGCGCCAGCAGCCAAGCCGGGTTTGAAGGTGACACCATATATTTT
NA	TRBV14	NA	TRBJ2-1	CASSQDQGLLYYNEQFF	TGTGCCAGCAGCCAAGACCAGGGGCTATTGTATTACAATGAGCAGTTCTTC
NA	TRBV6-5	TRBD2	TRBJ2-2	CASSRGGRRTGELFF	TGTGCCAGCAGTCGGGGGGGCCGACGGACCGGGGAGCTGTTTTTT
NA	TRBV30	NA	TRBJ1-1	CAWSLLRGGNTEAFF	TGTGCCTGGAGCCTCTTGCGGGGGGGAAACACTGAAGCTTTCTTT
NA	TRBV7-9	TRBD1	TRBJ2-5	CASSLSTVTGGAETQYF	TGTGCCAGCAGCCTCAGCACAGTGACAGGGGGCGCGGAGACCCAGTACTTC
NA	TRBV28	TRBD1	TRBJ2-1	CASTRTGYEQFF	TGTGCCAGCACCAGGACAGGGTATGAGCAGTTCTTC
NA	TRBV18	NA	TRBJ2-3	CASSLVTDTQYF	TGTGCCAGCTCACTGGTCACAGATACGCAGTATTTT
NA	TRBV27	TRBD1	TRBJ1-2	CASSFRTGTYGYTF	TGTGCCAGCAGTTTCAGGACAGGGACCTATGGCTACACCTTC
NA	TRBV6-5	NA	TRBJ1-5	CASRYSVGSNQPQHF	TGTGCCAGCAGGTACTCAGTGGGAAGCAATCAGCCCCAGCATTTT
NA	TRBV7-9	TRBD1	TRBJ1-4	CASSLGRDRNEKLFF	TGTGCCAGCAGCTTAGGGCGGGACAGGAATGAAAAACTGTTTTTT
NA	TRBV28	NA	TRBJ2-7	CASSRSYEQYF	TGTGCCAGCAGTCGATCGTACGAGCAGTACTTC
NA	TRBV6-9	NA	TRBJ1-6	CASSYADQTQGSPLHF	TGTGCCAGCAGTTATGCCGATCAAACCCAGGGTTCACCCCTCCACTTT
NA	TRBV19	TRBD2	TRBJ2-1	CASRLFASGSYEQFF	TGTGCCAGTAGACTTTTTGCTAGCGGGAGCTATGAGCAGTTCTTC
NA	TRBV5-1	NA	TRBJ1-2	CASSLEYAGANYGYTF	TGCGCCAGCAGCTTGGAATACGCAGGGGCGAACTATGGCTACACCTTC
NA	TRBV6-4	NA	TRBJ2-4	CASSDGRGNIQYF	TGTGCCAGCAGTGACGGGAGAGGAAACATTCAGTACTTC
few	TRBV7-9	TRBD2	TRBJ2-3	CALGAGGSTDTQYF	TGTGCCCTAGGGGCGGGAGGGAGCACAGATACGCAGTATTTT
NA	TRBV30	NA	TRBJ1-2	CAWSNQAEVGYTF	TGTGCCTGGAGTAATCAGGCGGAGGTTGGCTACACCTTC
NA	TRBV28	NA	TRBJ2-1	CASSLGTFVNEQFF	TGTGCCAGCAGTTTAGGGACATTCGTCAATGAGCAGTTCTTC
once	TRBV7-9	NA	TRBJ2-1	CASSLGSGTREQFF	TGTGCCAGCAGCTTAGGTTCCGGTACTAGAGAGCAGTTCTTC
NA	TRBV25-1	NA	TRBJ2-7	CASSGAPGRHEQYF	TGTGCCAGCAGTGGGGCCCCGGGTAGGCACGAGCAGTACTTC
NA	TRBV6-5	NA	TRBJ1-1	CASSYSLHTEAFF	TGTGCCAGCAGTTACTCGCTCCACACTGAAGCTTTCTTT
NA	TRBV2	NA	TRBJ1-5	CASSEGTTYQPQHF	TGTGCCAGCAGTGAAGGGACGACCTATCAGCCCCAGCATTTT
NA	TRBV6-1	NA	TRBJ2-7	CASSKIRDISYEQYF	TGTGCCAGCAGTAAGATCCGGGACATCTCCTACGAGCAGTACTTC
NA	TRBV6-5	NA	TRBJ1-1	CASRRTNKAFF	TGTGCCAGCAGGAGAACAAATAAAGCTTTCTTT
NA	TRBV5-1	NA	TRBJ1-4	CASSLAARGREKLFF	TGCGCCAGCAGCTTGGCGGCCAGGGGTAGGGAAAAACTGTTTTTT
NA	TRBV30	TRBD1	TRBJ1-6	CAWRRPGQAENSPLHF	TGTGCCTGGAGGCGGCCTGGACAGGCAGAAAATTCACCCCTCCACTTT
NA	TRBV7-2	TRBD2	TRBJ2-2	CASSLGAGVGELFF	TGTGCCAGCAGCTTGGGAGCGGGGGTAGGGGAGCTGTTTTTT
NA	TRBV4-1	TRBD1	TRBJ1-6	CASSPAAGGFGISPLHF	TGCGCCAGCAGCCCCGCCGCAGGGGGCTTCGGGATTTCACCCCTCCACTTT
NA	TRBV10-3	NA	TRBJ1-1	CAIQRNTEAFF	TGTGCCATCCAACGGAACACTGAAGCTTTCTTT
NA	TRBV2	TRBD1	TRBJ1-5	CASTGTGGSGNQPQHF	TGTGCCAGCACTGGGACAGGGGGCTCGGGCAATCAGCCCCAGCATTTT
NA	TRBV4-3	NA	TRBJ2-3	CASSQDRIRTDTQYF	TGCGCCAGCAGCCAAGACAGGATCCGCACAGATACGCAGTATTTT
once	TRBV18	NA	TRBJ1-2	CASSQRDAYGYTF	TGTGCCAGCTCGCAACGGGACGCCTATGGCTACACCTTC
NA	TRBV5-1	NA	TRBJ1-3	CASSLVGSSAGNTIYF	TGCGCCAGCAGCTTGGTGGGTTCTTCGGCTGGAAACACCATATATTTT